This T cell receptor beta chain was captured by sequencing in a study of identical twins. Overall study findings and caveats: Cross-sectional statistical analysis was relied on for the conclusions, without the same donors being followed.

A single record per CDR3 protein comes from TCRdb applying MiXCR to the 5' RACE reads. The table lists roughly 1,500,000 distinct CDR3 sequences, around 29% of them singletons. Concerning this clonotype: Its antigen is undetermined.

This receptor was taken from a newborn girl in good health. Sequencing was performed on cord blood.

Here the CDR3 DNA reads TGCGCCAGCAGACCCGGAGGGACTAGCGGAATCTACAATGAGCAGTTCTTC. It specifies CASRPGGTSGIYNEQFF. The chain recombines TRBV10-2 with TRBJ2-1; 11 bases line up with TRBD2. Trimming cost V 6 bases and J 3 bases; bases outside gene matches: 10. The CDR3 runs 17 residues. Looked up from germline, CDR1 is WSHSY and CDR2 is SAAADI.